These 18 T cell receptor beta chains came from one sample sequenced in a study of regulatory T cells in long-lasting Graves disease. Library construction for TCR beta used iRepertoire HTBI primers and Arm-PCR of CDR3 regions. TCRdb re-called the multiplex PCR reads through MiXCR, storing one row per CDR3 protein. This repertoire shows 500,000 to 800,000 distinct CDR3 sequences, about 32% found once; its top ten account for about 42%. Stated time point: persistent/refractory GD, antithyroid drugs over 5 years with positive TRAb. Construction of the TCR library relied on RNA isolated from PBMCs. The specimen comprised peripheral blood mononuclear cells (PBMCs), sampled when the disease was refractory, from a patient treated with antithyroid drugs. The receptors shown here come from a female donor with Graves disease.

This clonotype was seen more than once but under ten times. The rearrangement uses TRBV5-4 and TRBJ2-5; 8 bases are a match to TRBD2. The CDR3 runs to 14 residues. V gave up 5 bases and J gave up 3 bases; unmatched junction bases: 6. Germline lookup yields CDR1 SGHNT and CDR2 YYREEE (reference sequence). The CDR3 nucleotides are TGTGCCAGCAGTTCCCCGGGGGGGGAAGAGACCCAGTACTTC. It yields the protein CASSSPGGEETQYF.

This clonotype was counted only a few times. The chain couples TRBV3-1 to TRBJ1-1; tentative D call: TRBD1 (5 bases). The CDR3 runs to 14 residues. Trimming left V 2 bases short and J 7 bases short, with 14 bases between. Germline V gene sequence: CDR1 LGHDT, CDR2 YNNKEL (reference sequence). CDR3 bases: TGTGCCAGCAGCCAAAGGACCAGGGACGATGAAGCTTTCTTT. It yields the protein CASSQRTRDDEAFF.

J is TRBJ2-2 and V is TRBV11-2; 7 bases fit TRBD1. With 5 bases clipped from V and 0 bases from J, the junction kept 6 bases outside the gene matches. Looked up from germline, CDR1 is SGHAT and CDR2 is FQNNGV. CDR3 length equals 16 residues. In DNA, the CDR3 is TGTGCCAGCAGCCCACAGGGGTTCGCGAACACCGGGGAGCTGTTTTTT. This encodes CASSPQGFANTGELFF. The complete variable domain, with remaining parts taken from reference TRBV11-2 and TRBJ2-2, reads EAGVAQSPRYKIIEKRQSVAFWCNPISGHATLYWYQQILGQGPKLLIQFQNNGVVDDSQLPKDRFSAERLKGVDSTLKIQPAKLEDSAVYLCASSPQGFANTGELFFGEGSRLTVL.

About this clonotype: With a much larger clone just one base away, this may be a read error. The J gene is TRBJ1-2, the V gene TRBV28; D gene uncertain. CDR3 length equals 15 residues. Germline V gene sequence: CDR1 MDHEN, CDR2 SYDVKM. The CDR3 is CASSSPRGLNCGYTF. CDR3 sequence (DNA): TGTGCCAGCAGTTCCCCCAGAGGCCTCAACTGTGGCTACACCTTC.

The chain employs TRBV7-3 and TRBJ2-7, with 12 positions matching TRBD2. The CDR3 runs 18 residues. Per the germline V gene, CDR1 is SGHTA and CDR2 is FQGTGA. V dropped 6 bases and J dropped 4; count of bases not matched to a gene: 16. The CDR3 here is CASSQLAGGSSGIYEQYF. DNA of the CDR3: TGTGCCAGCAGTCAACTAGCGGGAGGTTCCAGTGGAATATACGAGCAGTACTTC.

The chain is built from TRBV7-2 and TRBJ2-5; 7 nucleotides agree with TRBD1. The CDR3 contains 14 residues. Germline CDR1 and CDR2: SGHTA and FQGNSA. V shed 5 bases, J shed 5 bases, and the junction held 8 bases outside the gene matches. CDR3: CASSPDRAWETQYF. In DNA, the CDR3 is TGTGCCAGCAGCCCCGACAGGGCATGGGAGACCCAGTACTTC.

The J gene is TRBJ1-2, the V gene TRBV12-3 or TRBV12-4; D is ambiguous. Trimming removed 4 bases from V and 0 bases from J, with 9 bases in between. This CDR3 contains 14 residues. The CDR3 region has the DNA TGTGCCAGCAGTTCGATGGGAGCTAACTATGGCTACACCTTC. This encodes CASSSMGANYGYTF.

This clonotype was found a few times. The chain uses TRBV5-4 and TRBJ1-2; 7 bases line up with TRBD1. The CDR3 sequence is 14 residues long. Germline V gene data show CDR1 as SGHNT and CDR2 as YYREEE (reference sequence). V shed 1 base, J shed 4 bases, and the junction held 4 bases outside the gene matches. CDR3 DNA sequence: TGTGCCAGCAGCTTGCCAGGGGGAAGCTATGGCTACACCTTC. Residues: CASSLPGGSYGYTF.

This chain links TRBV12-3 or TRBV12-4 with TRBJ1-3, with D perhaps TRBD1 (6 bases). Trimming cost V 6 bases and J 0 bases, with 15 bases left between them. The CDR3 is 16 amino acids. CDR3 DNA sequence: TGTGCCAGCAGAAAACAGGGCCTCTTCTCTGGAAACACCATATATTTT. Its protein is CASRKQGLFSGNTIYF.

This clonotype was found many times. This chain connects TRBV28 to TRBJ1-2; 9 bases align to TRBD1. CDR3 length: 14 amino acids. Germline V gene lookup returns CDR1 MDHEN and CDR2 SYDVKM. Germline trimming cut 5 bases from V and 5 bases from J; bases unmatched to any gene: 6. In nucleotides, the CDR3 is TGTGCCAGCAGTACCGGGGGACAGGGATATGGCTACACCTTC. It yields the protein CASSTGGQGYGYTF.

The sample holds many counts of this clonotype. V is TRBV27 and J is TRBJ1-5; D is ambiguous. This CDR3 region has 14 residues. The germline CDR1 and CDR2 sequences are MNHEY and SMNVEV (reference sequence). V lost 6 bases and J lost 0, with 9 bases in between. The CDR3 DNA sequence: TGTGCCAGCAGCCTGGAGAATAGCAATCAGCCCCAGCATTTT. Its protein is CASSLENSNQPQHF.

There are a few counts of this clonotype. The CDR3 nucleotides are TGTGCCAGCTCACCACCAACTAGAACCTATGGCTACACCTTC. Protein sequence: CASSPPTRTYGYTF. The chain has TRBV18 and TRBJ1-2, with unresolved D. The V and J ends lost 0 bases and 4 bases respectively, with 9 bases between them. This CDR3 comprises 14 residues. The germline CDR1 and CDR2 sequences are KGHSH and LQKENI.

This clonotype turned up a few times. The chain employs TRBV10-3 and TRBJ2-5; 10 bases agree with TRBD2. V lost 6 bases and J lost 5; bases outside the gene matches: 6. The CDR3 is 14 residues long. Germline assignment: CDR1 ENHRY and CDR2 SYGVKD. CDR3 protein: CAIRTSGRGETQYF. The CDR3, as DNA: TGTGCCATCAGAACAAGCGGGAGGGGGGAGACCCAGTACTTC.

The J gene is TRBJ1-5, the V gene TRBV6-1; a possible D gene is TRBD1 (6 bases). Germline CDR1 and CDR2: MNHNS and SASEGT. This CDR3 comprises 15 residues. The V gene lost 10 bases and the J gene lost 1 base, with 17 bases spanning the gap. The CDR3 DNA sequence: TGTGCCACCCACAGGGCAGGGGAGAGCAATCAGCCCCAGCATTTT. The encoded protein is CATHRAGESNQPQHF.

The chain couples TRBV4-1 to TRBJ2-5; 8 bases agree with TRBD1. The V gene end was trimmed by 0 bases and the J gene end by 3 bases; junction bases not matched to a gene: 6. The CDR3 contains 16 residues. CDR1 and CDR2 from the germline V gene are MGHRA and YSYEKL. The CDR3 nucleotides are TGCGCCAGCAGCCAAGATCTCGGACAGGGTGAAGAGACCCAGTACTTC. It is translated as CASSQDLGQGEETQYF.

CDR3 nucleotides: TGCGCCAGCAGCCAGCCAGGGGAATTGGGGGCCCAGTACTTC. This gives the protein CASSQPGELGAQYF. V is TRBV4-3 and J is TRBJ2-5; tentative D call: TRBD1 (6 bases). CDR1 and CDR2 (germline): LGHNA, YSLEER. The germline V and J ends were trimmed by 3 bases and 9 bases, with 17 bases remaining between them. The CDR3 runs to 14 residues.

This clonotype turned up a few times. The CDR3 DNA is TGTGCCAGCAGCCTCGGACTCAGGGGTCAAGAGACCCAGTACTTC. Its protein is CASSLGLRGQETQYF. The genes are TRBV5-6 and TRBJ2-5; possible D gene TRBD1, 6 bases. The CDR3 totals 15 residues. V lost 4 bases, J lost 2 bases, and 15 bases lay in between. Germline V gene lookup returns CDR1 SGHDT and CDR2 YYEEEE.

This clonotype occurred a few times. The chain links TRBV6-1 to TRBJ1-1; TRBD1 is a possible D gene (6 bases). Germline V gene data show CDR1 as MNHNS and CDR2 as SASEGT. The V and J ends lost 0 bases and 6 bases respectively, with 14 bases between them. The CDR3 totals 15 residues. The CDR3 here is CASSEAKGGASEAFF. In DNA form, the CDR3 reads TGTGCCAGCAGTGAAGCTAAGGGGGGAGCCTCTGAAGCTTTCTTT.